Listed here are 14 T cell receptor beta chains from one sample, sequenced in a study of T cell repertoires in cytomegalovirus infection. In TCRdb, the reads were re-called with MiXCR into one record per CDR3 protein. Among some 38,000 distinct CDR3 sequences, about 50% were seen once, and the ten largest hold 75% to 95%. Their antigens are not known. The material sequenced was CD8+ T cells from cultured PBMCs, taken from culture after CMV antigen stimulation. The receptors shown here come from a human donor in good health (CMV status not recorded). Some clones in this sample may be carry-over from other donors' samples.

J is TRBJ2-5 and V is TRBV28; D gene ambiguous. The CDR3 consists of 16 residues. The germline V gene encodes CDR1 MDHEN and CDR2 SYDVKM. Trimming removed 4 bases at V and 3 bases at J, with 18 bases between. CDR3 in DNA: TGTGCCAGCAGTTCACGGGCCCGAAAACGAGAAGAGACCCAGTACTTC. Its protein is CASSSRARKREETQYF.

The chain recombines TRBV14 with TRBJ2-5; TRBD2 agrees at 8 bases. After removal of 1 base from V and 3 bases from J, the junction contained 4 bases not matched to a gene. CDR1 is SGHDN and CDR2 is FVKESK in the germline V gene. The length of the CDR3 is 15 residues. The CDR3 loop is CASSQGLRGEETQYF. DNA for the CDR3: TGTGCCAGCAGCCAAGGCCTGCGGGGGGAAGAGACCCAGTACTTC.

This clonotype was found a few times. This chain connects TRBV5-6 to TRBJ2-7; D is perhaps TRBD2 (5 bases). Per germline, CDR1 SGHDT and CDR2 YYEEEE. V shed 4 bases and J shed 6 bases, with 17 bases lying between them. CDR3 length: 14 amino acids. CDR3 residues: CASSPVGDYSEQYF. CDR3 in DNA: TGTGCCAGCAGCCCGGTAGGTGACTATAGCGAGCAGTACTTC.

The chain employs TRBV7-4 and TRBJ2-6; the D call may be TRBD1 or TRBD2 (6 bases each). The CDR3 spans 17 residues. With 5 bases removed from V and 0 bases from J, the gap between germline ends came to 14 bases. Per the germline V gene, CDR1 is SGHVT and CDR2 is SQSDAQ. This CDR3 reads CASSPEGGLSGANVLTF. In DNA, the CDR3 is TGTGCCAGCAGCCCCGAGGGGGGACTCTCTGGGGCCAACGTCCTGACTTTC.

The chain joins TRBV28 to TRBJ1-3; no definite D call. The CDR3 is 14 amino acids. V was shortened by 3 bases and J by 1 base, with 7 bases between the two germline ends. In germline, CDR1 is MDHEN, CDR2 SYDVKM. CDR3 region: CASSLTGSGNTIYF. Written as DNA, the CDR3 is TGTGCCAGCAGTTTGACGGGTTCTGGAAACACCATATATTTT.

The chain carries TRBV4-1 and TRBJ2-7; D uncertain. The germline gives CDR1 MGHRA, CDR2 YSYEKL. Trimming removed 0 bases from V and 4 bases from J, with 13 bases in between. The CDR3 totals 15 residues. CDR3 nucleotide sequence: TGCGCCAGCAGCCAAGAAAAGGCTATGCAGTACGAGCAGTACTTC. Encoded protein: CASSQEKAMQYEQYF.

This chain connects TRBV2 to TRBJ1-6; D is perhaps TRBD1 (5 bases). With 6 bases removed from V and 3 bases from J, the gap between germline ends came to 12 bases. Germline V gene data show CDR1 as SNHLY and CDR2 as FYNNEI. There are 15 residues in the CDR3. The CDR3 protein is CASRGRQGYNSPLHF. The CDR3 nucleotides read TGTGCCAGCAGGGGCAGGCAGGGCTATAATTCACCCCTCCACTTT.

The chain uses TRBV12-3 or TRBV12-4 and TRBJ1-1; D gene uncertain. V gave up 7 bases and J gave up 10 bases, with 13 bases separating them. The CDR3 runs 11 residues. As DNA, the CDR3 is TGTGCCAGCACCTCGGCGGGTGCAGCTTTCTTT. This codes for CASTSAGAAFF.

V and J are TRBV27 and TRBJ1-5; D gene unclear. The CDR3 runs 12 residues. V dropped 5 bases and J dropped 0 bases, with 2 bases sitting between them. Per the germline V gene, CDR1 is MNHEY and CDR2 is SMNVEV (reference sequence). CDR3 loop: CASSNSNQPQHF. CDR3 in DNA: TGTGCCAGCAGTAATAGCAATCAGCCCCAGCATTTT.

A single count supports this clonotype. Here the CDR3 DNA reads TGTGCCAGCAGTTACTCGACCGTGGAGTCTGGCTACACCTTC. It specifies CASSYSTVESGYTF. The chain links TRBV6-2 or TRBV6-3 to TRBJ1-2; no reliable D call. The germline V gene has CDR1 MNHEY and CDR2 SVGEGT. V gave up 0 bases and J gave up 7 bases, with 12 bases separating them. CDR3 length: 14 amino acids.

The table lists this clonotype with a few counts. The J gene is TRBJ2-1, the V gene TRBV7-3; 7 bases match TRBD2. The junction had 7 bases not matched to a gene; V was cut back by 4 bases and J by 4 bases. The CDR3 totals 15 residues. Germline V gene lookup returns CDR1 SGHTA and CDR2 FQGTGA. CDR3 sequence: CASSSRAGSYNEQFF. The CDR3 region has the DNA TGTGCCAGCAGCTCTCGAGCGGGATCGTACAATGAGCAGTTCTTC.

This clonotype was observed a handful of times. The chain joins TRBV7-6 to TRBJ2-5; 7 bases are a match to TRBD2. J gave up 6 bases and V 0 bases, and 25 bases lay outside the gene matches. The CDR3 loop spans 21 amino acids. The germline V gene encodes CDR1 SGHVS and CDR2 FNYEAQ. CDR3 in amino acids: CASSLAQGERGLPNLRQTQYF. As DNA, the CDR3 is TGTGCCAGCAGCTTAGCGCAGGGCGAGCGGGGACTCCCGAATTTGAGGCAGACCCAGTACTTC.

The chain combines TRBV7-6 with TRBJ1-4; 9 nucleotides agree with TRBD1. The CDR3 totals 16 residues. Germline values: CDR1 SGHVS, CDR2 FNYEAQ. The trim removed 5 bases at V and 4 bases at J, leaving 8 bases unmatched. CDR3 loop: CASSPLGTGINEKLFF. Here the CDR3 DNA reads TGTGCCAGCAGCCCCCTAGGGACAGGGATTAATGAAAAACTGTTTTTT.

The gene calls are TRBV7-2 and TRBJ1-6, with D perhaps TRBD1 (6 bases). Germline V CDR1 and CDR2: SGHTA, FQGNSA. Trimming took off 2 bases at V and 5 bases at J, with 10 bases between the two ends. CDR3 length: 15 amino acids. The CDR3 loop reads CASSLRQANNSPLHF. The CDR3 DNA follows: TGTGCCAGCAGCTTAAGACAGGCAAATAATTCACCCCTCCACTTT.